A single sample gave rise to the 9 T cell receptor beta chains below, sequenced in a study of blood T cell repertoires in COVID-19. The assay was immunoSEQ multiplex PCR, and TCRdb's table has in-frame clones only and misses some. The table records more than 200,000 clones, about 88% of them present only once. The sequenced material came from peripheral blood. All receptors come from a woman aged 40 to 50 who had recovered from COVID-19.

A few counts support this clone. The rearrangement uses TRBV28 and TRBJ2-7, with TRBD1 matching 8 bases. CDR1 is MDHEN and CDR2 is SYDVKM in the germline V gene. V was clipped by 6 bases and J by 2 bases; unmatched bases: 3. CDR3 length: 13 amino acids. This chain's CDR3 is CASRNRGTYEQYF. The CDR3 region has the DNA TGTGCCAGCAGGAACAGGGGGACCTACGAGCAGTACTTC.

This clone was seen only once. The chain couples TRBV6-2 or TRBV6-3 to TRBJ1-5, with D unclear. This CDR3 has 14 amino acids. The germline V and J ends were trimmed by 5 bases and 5 bases, with 13 bases remaining between them. Per germline, CDR1 MNHEY and CDR2 SVGEGT. This chain's CDR3 is CASSRSGGDQPQHF. The DNA of the CDR3 is TGTGCCAGCAGTAGATCAGGTGGCGATCAGCCCCAGCATTTT.

This clone appeared once. Other DNA sequences from this sample encode an identical CDR3 as well. V and J are TRBV19 and TRBJ2-7; 7 nucleotides agree with TRBD1. The CDR3 has 13 amino acids. After removal of 4 bases from V and 6 bases from J, the junction contained 6 bases not matched to a gene. Germline CDR1 is LNHDA and CDR2 is SQIVND (reference sequence). The CDR3 spells CASSTRTGSEQYF. The CDR3, as DNA: TGTGCCAGTAGTACTCGGACAGGATCCGAGCAGTACTTC. Together with reference TRBV19 and TRBJ2-7, the CDR3 gives the full variable domain: DGGITQSPKYLFRKEGQNVTLSCEQNLNHDAMYWYRQDPGQGLRLIYYSQIVNDFQKGDIAEGYSVSREKKESFPLTVTSAQKNPTAFYLCASSTRTGSEQYFGPGTRLTVT.

This sequence joins TRBV7-2 and TRBJ2-6; TRBD1 aligns across 7 bases. Germline V gives CDR1 SGHTA, CDR2 FQGNSA. There are 15 residues in the CDR3. V lost 6 bases, J lost 4 bases, and 6 bases stayed unmatched. CDR3 amino acids: CASSFLGQGANVLTF. The CDR3 region has the DNA TGTGCCAGCAGTTTCTTGGGACAGGGGGCCAACGTCCTGACTTTC.

This clone was detected only once. V is TRBV13 and J is TRBJ2-1; no definite D call. V was shortened by 5 bases and J by 5 bases, with 10 bases between the two germline ends. CDR3 length: 13 residues. The V gene's germline CDR1 is PRHDT and CDR2 FYEKMQ (reference sequence). The CDR3 loop reads CASSTRRDNEQFF. In DNA, the CDR3 is TGTGCCAGCAGCACTCGTCGGGACAATGAGCAGTTCTTC.

The chain couples TRBV28 to TRBJ1-2; possibly TRBD1 for D (5 bases). Germline V CDR1 and CDR2: MDHEN, SYDVKM. V was cut by 5 bases and J by 1 base, with 14 bases left in between. The CDR3 covers 15 residues. The CDR3 DNA sequence: TGTGCCAGCAGTCCACTGACAGACCTTAACTATGGCTACACCTTC. Translation gives CASSPLTDLNYGYTF.

Concerning this clone: Other DNA variants within this sample encode the same CDR3. This chain uses TRBV4-1 with TRBJ2-5; 9 nucleotides match TRBD1. CDR3 length: 14 residues. Per germline, CDR1 MGHRA and CDR2 YSYEKL. Losses at the gene ends were 4 bases for V and 5 bases for J; bases not matched to a gene: 5. The CDR3 sequence is CASSLRTGEETQYF. DNA of the CDR3: TGCGCCAGCAGCCTCCGGACAGGGGAGGAGACCCAGTACTTC.

The rearrangement joins TRBV28 to TRBJ2-7, with TRBD2 matching over 12 bases. The CDR3 extends over 14 amino acids. V lost 3 bases, J lost 7 bases, and 4 bases stayed unmatched. Per the germline V gene, CDR1 is MDHEN and CDR2 is SYDVKM. CDR3 nucleotide sequence: TGTGCCAGCAGTTTGCTAGCGGGGGGGCAAGAGCAGTACTTC. Protein product: CASSLLAGGQEQYF.

The rearrangement uses TRBV7-6 and TRBJ2-1; 9 positions agree with TRBD2. Germline V gives CDR1 SGHVS, CDR2 FNYEAQ. This CDR3 has 15 residues. J was trimmed by 8 bases and V by 1 base; bases with no gene match: 6. The CDR3 is CASSLGGTSSDEQFF. CDR3 DNA sequence: TGTGCCAGCAGCTTAGGGGGGACTAGCTCTGATGAGCAGTTCTTC.